This T cell receptor beta chain came from a study of cytomegalovirus exposure and HLA in healthy donors (TCRdb year 2017). About the study as a whole: According to an earlier analysis of 550 to 750 of the donors, about 180 million T cells yielded 90 million to 130 million unique TCR beta sequences and 250 to 350 Gb of sequence data. An earlier analysis of about 600 of the donors used high-throughput TCR beta sequencing to judge whether each TCR beta V gene segment behaved as functional or pseudogenic. On average, roughly 240,000 unique TCR beta nucleotide sequences were sequenced per donor among 398 genotyped donors of the cohort, with approximately 18% of those sequences being non-productive. In a later genetic analysis, genome-wide SNP genotypes for about 55% of the 666 donors were used, and that subset was treated as a discovery cohort. To predict cytomegalovirus infection status, the study combined high-throughput TCR immunosequencing, statistical association of individual TCRs with disease status, and machine learning. An early release that covered about 600 HLA-typed donors contained approximately 300 gigabases of sequencing data and 75 million to 100 million unique TCR sequences. To study patterns of TCR occurrence, a later analysis re-analyzed previously published TCR beta repertoires from 700 or so donors and added high-resolution HLA genotyping. Roughly five DR-DQ haplotypes were treated as single units for association and clustering because of strong linkage in the cohort. In addition to the first cohort of several hundred subjects, a separate validation cohort of under 150 different subjects was used. Typing coverage differed by locus: A, B, C, DRB1 and DQB1 were typed in roughly 620-640 donors, DQA1 in about 550, DPA1 in 606, and DPB1 in roughly 450. The study aimed to test whether cataloging public T cell receptors could reveal signatures of past pathogen exposure. The study profiled the T cell repertoires of approximately 700 subjects by immunosequencing and related them to cytomegalovirus serostatus. Both class I and class II loci were covered by HLA typing, at four-digit resolution. All discovery cohort repertoires had been generated on a single sequencing platform. The later analysis used no new phenotypic data to find candidate immune exposures, relying instead on TCR beta sequences and their occurrence across donors. Donor age, sex, ethnicity and CMV serostatus were compiled alongside the repertoire data. The genetic ancestry cluster associated with self-reported Caucasian donors included 65% to 90% of the 300 to 400 genotyped donors.

Trimming at the junction amounts to 10 bases on V and 7 bases on J, and the germline ends lie 17 bases apart. From its cysteine to its phenylalanine, the CDR3 spans 13 amino acids. The retained sequence is limited to the CDR3, 39 bases, with the frame set at the first base. Based on the germline V gene, the CDR1 and CDR2 sequences are ENHRY and SYGVKD. This clone was seen a single time. This receptor's antigen is unknown. No per-base quality is available; no much larger clone lies one base away. The receptor library was made with the immunoSEQ multiplex PCR assay. For the multiplex PCR, a mixture combining 60 forward primers for TCR Vbeta segments and 13 reverse primers for TCR Jbeta segments was used. A multiplex PCR assay on genomic DNA amplified the CDR3 region of rearranged TCR beta genes. Amplified TCR beta libraries were sequenced as 87-base-pair reads on the Illumina HiSeq System. On the study's bioinformatics: A later analysis tallied around 87 million unique TCR beta chains across the 610 or so repertoires, and around 12 million of those chains were shared by two or more donors. Raw reads were error-corrected and collapsed into unique sequences by a nearest-neighbor algorithm in which closely related sequences were merged to remove PCR and sequencing errors. CDR3 sequences were aligned to IMGT reference sequences to assign V, D and J gene segments. Each retained sequence needed at least a six-nucleotide match to both a V gene segment and a J gene segment. Rearrangements were called productive when the CDR3 lacked stop codons and stayed in frame with V and J; all others were non-productive. CDR3 was defined by IMGT convention, running from the second conserved V-encoded cysteine to the conserved J-encoded phenylalanine. The earlier analysis of 550 to 650 of the donors excluded any sequence lacking an unambiguous match to a single V gene segment. An earlier analysis of 550 to 650 of the donors classified V segments as functional when productive rearrangements were above 56.7% and as segregating when the standard deviation between donors was above 5%. A statistical classification framework was built for diagnosing cytomegalovirus status from the catalog of TCR beta chain sequences. In a later analysis, V and J genes were assigned by comparing TCR nucleotide sequences against IMGT/GENE-DB human TR gene sequences. A later analysis assigned CDR3 sequences and most-parsimonious VDJ recombination scenarios with the TCRdist pipeline. In a later analysis, each TCR beta chain was defined by its CDR3 amino acid sequence together with its V-gene family, and reads without a unique V-gene family were excluded. To address suspected cross-contamination and a sequencing artifact, a later analysis removed approximately 590 highly shared, low-generation-probability nucleotide sequences. In a later analysis, a clonal expansion index for each public chain was calculated from normalized within-repertoire ranks of inferred template counts. A later analysis computed generation probabilities with a VDJ recombination model fitted to out-of-frame rearrangements, and checked the results against IGoR. In a later analysis, TCR-TCR, TCR-HLA and TCR-CMV co-occurrence was scored with hypergeometric tests, and a repertoire-size bias correction was applied to TCR pairs. False discovery rates were estimated in a later analysis by permuting HLA or CMV assignments 20 times. In a later analysis, co-occurring TCRs were grouped using DBSCAN, with TCRdist sequence similarity added in when clustering inside HLA-allele-positive subsets. Repertoires with fewer than 30,000 or more than 120,000 public chains, plus five repertoires with anomalous nucleotide sharing, were excluded from co-occurrence clustering. TCRdb limited this immuneACCESS table to in-frame rearrangements with V and J called. A share of clones is missing; checked studies link under half to unresolved V genes, and the rest is unexplained. The V and J calls and the clone size are those of that table, but D and trimming were determined from the DNA. For this sample there are more than 140,000 clones; almost 80% appear just once. Roughly 0.68% of the sample is taken by the ten largest.

In total, 500 to 700 healthy bone marrow donors made up the cohort. All cohort members were sampled while nominally healthy, although unrecorded immune exposures were likely present. The donor was CMV seronegative and was included in the group of a few hundred seronegative cohort members. Each donor provided a peripheral blood sample, and peripheral blood mononuclear cells were used for TCR beta sequencing. Genomic DNA was extracted from the blood cell samples with the Qiagen DNeasy Blood Extraction Kit. General findings and caveats noted by the study authors: Because some donors lacked HLA typing at each locus, the association tests relied only on the typed subset. In an earlier analysis of some 500 of the donors, most TCR beta V segments appeared in productive rearrangements about 87% or about 30% of the time, broadly matching IMGT annotations. In vitro tests confirmed that three of the cytomegalovirus-associated TCR beta chains recognize cytomegalovirus antigens. A later analysis associated some 17,000 TCR beta sequences with specific HLA alleles at a false discovery rate of 0.05. In the study, 164 TCR beta chains were listed as associated with cytomegalovirus. Because the 87-base-pair reads could not distinguish some IMGT-functional V segments, including TRBV6-2 and TRBV6-3, those segments were excluded. While some public TCRs were present in many individuals, most TCR sequences turned up only very rarely across donors. According to a later genetic analysis, donors in an Asian-associated ancestry cluster had fewer N-insertions in productive TCRs than the approximately 700-donor mean. For the cohort, immune exposure information was limited to CMV serostatus. Correlated functional status among segregating V segments might be attributable to linkage disequilibrium, but an unknown experimental factor could not be ruled out. A further reported finding was that TCR beta sequences accurately predicted the HLA-A and HLA-B alleles for most subjects in the first cohort. According to the authors, the approach could potentially be generalized to other disease states and immunological phenotypes. According to a later analysis, TCR association rates differed among HLA loci, with DRB1 alleles showing the most associated TCRs and HLA-C alleles showing the fewest. The cohort was sequenced for TCR beta chains only, and without alpha or paired-chain data the features that could be detected were limited. The classifier was reported to diagnose cytomegalovirus status with high specificity and sensitivity in both the original cohort and the validation cohort. When HLA alleles, especially DR and DQ, strongly co-occurred, TCR associations were difficult to assign to individual alleles. A cluster of highly shared sequence variants was judged likely to be a technical artifact of the sequencing pipeline. In a later genetic analysis, a missense DCLRE1C variant was associated with V-gene and J-gene trimming of TCR beta chains, and the association was replicated in an independent cohort. In a later analysis, most CMV-associated TCR beta chains were found to appear HLA-restricted, with HLA associations seemingly driven largely by CMV exposure. Compared with equally common non-associated chains, HLA-associated TCR beta chains in a later analysis were more clonally expanded and had lower generation probabilities. Presence/absence analyses assumed roughly uniform sequencing depth across donors, an assumption that may not hold. According to a later analysis, parvovirus B19, influenza, CMV and Epstein-Barr virus appeared linked to several top co-occurrence clusters. About 17 rarely observed V segments, including chromosome 9 orphons, were excluded from the earlier analysis of approximately 600 of the donors because counts were too low.

The specimen was PBMCs. The chain is encoded by TRBV10-3 joined to TRBJ1-5; matching of 6 bases hints at TRBD1 as the D gene. The clonotype originates from a male donor in good health and CMV-seronegative. The DNA reads TGTGCCACCCTGGCAGGGACATCACAGCCCCAGCATTTT. It translates to CATLAGTSQPQHF.